A single sample is the source of the 3 T cell receptor beta chains below, sequenced in a study of T cells after yellow fever vaccination. TCRdb re-derived calls from the 5' RACE reads in MiXCR, one entry per CDR3 protein. The data show some 560,000 distinct CDR3 sequences, roughly a sixth seen once. The sequencing used PBMCs, collected 4 to 6 days after the first yellow fever vaccination. Receptors were obtained from a young man who received the YFV17D yellow fever vaccine.

Comments on this clonotype: Possible read error: a much larger clone is one base away. The chain recombines TRBV12-3 or TRBV12-4 with TRBJ1-6; the match to TRBD1 covers 7 bases. CDR3 length: 15 amino acids. CDR3 sequence (DNA): TGTGCCAGCAGTCCTAGACAGGGCCCAAATTCACCCCTCAACTTT. Its translation: CASSPRQGPNSPLNF.

CDR3 loop: CSVVGLADAYEQYF. CDR3 nucleotides: TGCAGCGTTGTAGGGCTAGCGGACGCCTACGAGCAGTACTTC. The V gene is TRBV29-1, the J gene TRBJ2-7; 7 bases are a match to TRBD2. This CDR3 contains 14 residues. Per the germline V gene, CDR1 is SQVTM and CDR2 is ANQGSEA. Losses at the gene ends were 4 bases for V and 2 bases for J; bases not matched to a gene: 8.

This clonotype showed up just a few times. The rearrangement uses TRBV7-6 and TRBJ1-5; 9 bases map to TRBD1. With 1 base clipped from V and 8 bases from J, the junction kept 6 bases outside the gene matches. This CDR3 is built from 15 residues. Germline V gene sequence: CDR1 SGHVS, CDR2 FNYEAQ. The CDR3 sequence is CASSLGLQGAEPQHF. Here the CDR3 DNA reads TGTGCCAGCAGCTTAGGTCTACAGGGGGCGGAGCCCCAGCATTTT.